This T cell receptor (beta chain) was captured by sequencing in a study of T cell changes during pregnancy in multiple sclerosis. This table comes from immunoSEQ multiplex PCR, and its TCRdb copy is limited to in-frame clones, with some not included. The sample has 95,000 to 100,000 clones; more than 85% are singletons. Germline-derived CDR1 and CDR2 are DFQATT and SNEGSKA (reference sequence). This CDR3 has 11 residues. The V end was cut by 7 bases, the J end by 1 base, with 7 bases between. The sequences come from peripheral blood, collected in the second trimester of pregnancy. V usage is TRBV20-1 and J usage is TRBJ2-5; D might be TRBD1 (6 bases). The receptor comes from a female donor with multiple sclerosis, enrolled in a pregnancy study. The CDR3 loop is CSGTAQETQYF. The CDR3 DNA follows: TGCAGTGGGACAGCCCAAGAGACCCAGTACTTC.